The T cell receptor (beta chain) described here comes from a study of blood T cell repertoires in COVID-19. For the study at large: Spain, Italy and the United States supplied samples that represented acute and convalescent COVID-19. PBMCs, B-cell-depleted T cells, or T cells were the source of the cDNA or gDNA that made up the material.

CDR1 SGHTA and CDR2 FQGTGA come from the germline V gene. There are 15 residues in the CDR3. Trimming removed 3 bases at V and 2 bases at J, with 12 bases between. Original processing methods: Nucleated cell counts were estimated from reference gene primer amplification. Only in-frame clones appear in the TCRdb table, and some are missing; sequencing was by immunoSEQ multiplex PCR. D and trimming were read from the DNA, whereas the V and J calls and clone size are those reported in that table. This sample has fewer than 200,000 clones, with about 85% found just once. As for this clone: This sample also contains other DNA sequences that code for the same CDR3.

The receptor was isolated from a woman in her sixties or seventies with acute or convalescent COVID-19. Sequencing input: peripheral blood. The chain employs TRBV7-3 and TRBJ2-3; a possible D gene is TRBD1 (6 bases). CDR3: CASSFTGSHTDTQYF. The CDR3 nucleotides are TGTGCCAGCAGCTTTACAGGGTCCCACACAGATACGCAGTATTTT.